This T cell receptor (beta chain) came from a study of beta chain features in type 1 diabetes. Study outcomes and limitations: For Type 1 diabetes patients, all four CD4+ subsets carried TCRB CDR3s that were moderately but significantly shorter. In the patient group, naive, central memory and Treg TCRB repertoires seemed more alike than in the healthy donor group.

A CD45RO/CCR7/CD25/CD127/CD95/CD27 panel sorted naive, central memory, regulatory and stem cell-like memory CD4+ cells. Sort purity for all populations was recorded as exceeding 98%. The germline CDR1 and CDR2 sequences are GTSNPN and SVGIG (reference sequence). Trimming stripped 0 bases from V and 4 bases from J, with 10 bases between. This CDR3 is 13 amino acids long. Sequenced material consisted of expressed TCRB transcripts (all of the isolated RNA was reverse transcribed). The table came from immunoSEQ multiplex PCR; TCRdb's copy has only in-frame clones and leaves some out. The top ten hold over 0.6% of the sample, which has more than 100,000 clones, approximately 9% seen once. This clone was observed many times. Antigen specificity is unknown.

Sequenced material: central memory CD4+ T cells from blood. This sequence was found in a man aged 30 to 39 with type 1 diabetes. This rearrangement joins TRBV30 to TRBJ2-7; possibly TRBD1 for D (5 bases). CDR3 nucleotides: TGTGCCTGGAGTGTACAGGCAGGTTACGAGCAGTACTTC. This encodes CAWSVQAGYEQYF.